Shown below are 14 T cell receptor beta chains from a single sample sequenced in a study of identical twins. MiXCR, run by TCRdb on the 5' RACE reads, gives a single entry per CDR3 protein. The sample yields about 1.7 million distinct CDR3 sequences, around 29% seen once. The specimen was cord blood. Receptor source: a newborn girl in good health.

V and J are TRBV29-1 and TRBJ2-5, with 8 bases lining up with TRBD2. The ends lost 0 bases at V and 11 bases at J; junction bases unmatched: 20. There are 17 residues in the CDR3. Germline values: CDR1 SQVTM, CDR2 ANQGSEA. In nucleotides, the CDR3 is TGCAGCGTTGAAGATCCACATCGGGTAGCGGGGTACAATGAGCAGTACTTC. It translates to CSVEDPHRVAGYNEQYF.

This clonotype was observed at least ten times. The chain recombines TRBV20-1 with TRBJ2-7; D not certain. V was shortened by 3 bases and J by 6 bases, with 12 bases between the two germline ends. The germline V gene has CDR1 DFQATT and CDR2 SNEGSKA (reference sequence). CDR3 length: 12 amino acids. The CDR3 sequence: CSARSGIREQYF. The DNA for the CDR3 is TGCAGTGCTAGGTCTGGGATCCGCGAGCAGTACTTC.

The rearrangement joins TRBV6-1 to TRBJ2-4; TRBD1 is a possible D gene (6 bases). The J call may be mistaken, given a closer DNA end match to TRBJ2-7. Germline V CDR1 and CDR2: MNHNS, SASEGT. This CDR3 spans 13 amino acids. The CDR3 DNA reads as TGTGCCAGCAGTGGGGACAACCCCTGCGAGCAGTACTTC. Protein: CASSGDNPCEQYF.

This clonotype has just a few counts. V and J are TRBV27 and TRBJ2-5, with a possible D match to TRBD2 (5 bases). Germline V CDR1 and CDR2: MNHEY, SMNVEV (reference sequence). The CDR3 length is 15 residues. V dropped 6 bases and J dropped 5 bases, with 19 bases sitting between them. The CDR3 is CASSTTTRNRETQYF. CDR3 nucleotide sequence: TGTGCCAGCAGCACAACCACTAGGAATAGGGAGACCCAGTACTTC.

In its sample, this clonotype was seen many times. The CDR3 nucleotides are TGTGCCAGCAGTTTCGGGCTCTACGAGCAGTACTTC. The encoded protein is CASSFGLYEQYF. The rearrangement uses TRBV12-3 or TRBV12-4 and TRBJ2-7; D not resolved. The CDR3 spans 12 residues. The V gene lost 3 bases and the J gene lost 3 bases, with 6 bases spanning the gap.

Ten or more counts support this clonotype. V and J are TRBV29-1 and TRBJ2-7; 7 bases agree with TRBD2. The CDR3 extends over 12 amino acids. CDR1 is SQVTM, CDR2 ANQGSEA, per germline. V shed 6 bases, J shed 3 bases, and the junction held 5 bases outside the gene matches. CDR3 nucleotides: TGCAGCGTCCTAACGGGGGGCTACGAGCAGTACTTC. This translates into CSVLTGGYEQYF.

V is TRBV28 and J is TRBJ2-1; TRBD2 matches 15 bases. This CDR3 comprises 18 residues. V lost 2 bases to trimming and J lost 7 bases; unmatched junction nucleotides: 9. Per the germline V gene, CDR1 is MDHEN and CDR2 is SYDVKM. The CDR3 sequence: CASSLGQGLAGGGNEQFF. CDR3 coding DNA: TGTGCCAGCAGTTTAGGCCAAGGACTAGCGGGAGGGGGGAATGAGCAGTTCTTC.

This clonotype was counted only a few times. The V call is TRBV30, the J call TRBJ2-1; a possible D gene is TRBD2 (5 bases). Germline V gene sequence: CDR1 GTSNPN, CDR2 SVGIG (reference sequence). The CDR3 has 13 amino acids. Trimming cost V 3 bases and J 6 bases, with 12 bases left between them. CDR3 sequence: CAWRGRGTNEQFF. CDR3 DNA: TGTGCCTGGAGGGGGAGAGGCACCAATGAGCAGTTCTTC.

The J gene is TRBJ2-7, the V gene TRBV28, with D maybe TRBD1 (6 bases). CDR3 size: 13 residues. The germline V gene encodes CDR1 MDHEN and CDR2 SYDVKM. V lost 6 bases and J lost 2, with 11 bases in between. CDR3 protein: CASRLTGPYEQYF. CDR3 nucleotides: TGTGCCAGCAGACTTACAGGGCCCTACGAGCAGTACTTC.

The rearrangement joins TRBV27 to TRBJ2-7; no clear D. The germline V gene encodes CDR1 MNHEY and CDR2 SMNVEV (reference sequence). Trimming took 4 bases from V and 4 from J, leaving 11 bases between them. This CDR3 has 13 residues. As DNA, the CDR3 is TGTGCCAGCAGTTCTATTGGACCTTACGAGCAGTACTTC. This encodes CASSSIGPYEQYF.

This sequence joins TRBV4-2 and TRBJ2-5, with TRBD2 identical over 12 bases. Losses at the gene ends were 4 bases for V and 5 bases for J; bases not matched to a gene: 8. Per germline, CDR1 LGHNA and CDR2 YNFKEQ. The CDR3 runs to 16 residues. The CDR3 loop is CASSRSSGGAAETQYF. CDR3 nucleotide sequence: TGTGCCAGCAGCCGTTCTAGCGGGGGGGCAGCCGAGACCCAGTACTTC.

This clonotype appeared a few times. The CDR3 DNA is TGCAGCGTGTCCAGGGGTCGCGCCAAAAACATTCAGTACTTC. It yields the protein CSVSRGRAKNIQYF. This sequence joins TRBV29-1 and TRBJ2-4; a possible D gene is TRBD1 (6 bases). CDR1 SQVTM and CDR2 ANQGSEA come from the germline V gene. This CDR3 contains 14 residues. The V end was cut by 6 bases, the J end by 1 base, with 13 bases between.

This chain connects TRBV20-1 to TRBJ2-4; D remains unclear. The CDR3 spans 13 residues. The germline V and J ends were trimmed by 3 bases and 0 bases, with 6 bases remaining between them. The V gene's germline CDR1 is DFQATT and CDR2 SNEGSKA (reference sequence). CDR3 coding DNA: TGCAGTGCTAGTCCGATAGCCAAAAACATTCAGTACTTC. This sequence encodes CSASPIAKNIQYF.

The V call is TRBV7-2, the J call TRBJ2-5; 7 bases are a match to TRBD2. The ends lost 5 bases at V and 0 bases at J; junction bases unmatched: 6. Per germline, CDR1 SGHTA and CDR2 FQGNSA. The CDR3 totals 15 residues. The CDR3 loop reads CASSLLLANQETQYF. The DNA for the CDR3 is TGTGCCAGCAGCCTGCTACTAGCGAACCAAGAGACCCAGTACTTC. Full variable domain (outside the CDR3, taken from reference TRBV7-2 and TRBJ2-5): GAGVSQSPSNKVTEKGKDVELRCDPISGHTALYWYRQSLGQGLEFLIYFQGNSAPDKSGLPSDRFSAERTGGSVSTLTIQRTQQEDSAVYLCASSLLLANQETQYFGPGTRLLVL.